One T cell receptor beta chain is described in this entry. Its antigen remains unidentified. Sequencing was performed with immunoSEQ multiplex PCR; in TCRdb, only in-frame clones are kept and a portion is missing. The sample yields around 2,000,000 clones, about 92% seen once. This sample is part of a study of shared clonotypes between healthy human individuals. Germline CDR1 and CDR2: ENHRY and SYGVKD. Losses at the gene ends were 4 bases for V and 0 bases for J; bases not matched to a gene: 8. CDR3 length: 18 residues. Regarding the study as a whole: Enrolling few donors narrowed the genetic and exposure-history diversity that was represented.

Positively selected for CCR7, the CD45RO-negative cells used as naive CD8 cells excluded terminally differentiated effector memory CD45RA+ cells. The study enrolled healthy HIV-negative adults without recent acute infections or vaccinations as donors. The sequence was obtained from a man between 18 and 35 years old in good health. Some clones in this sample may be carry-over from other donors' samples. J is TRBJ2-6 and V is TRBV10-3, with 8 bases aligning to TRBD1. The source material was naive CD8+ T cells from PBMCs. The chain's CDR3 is CAISGPGQASSGANVLTF. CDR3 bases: TGTGCCATCAGTGGTCCGGGACAGGCCAGCTCTGGGGCCAACGTCCTGACTTTC.